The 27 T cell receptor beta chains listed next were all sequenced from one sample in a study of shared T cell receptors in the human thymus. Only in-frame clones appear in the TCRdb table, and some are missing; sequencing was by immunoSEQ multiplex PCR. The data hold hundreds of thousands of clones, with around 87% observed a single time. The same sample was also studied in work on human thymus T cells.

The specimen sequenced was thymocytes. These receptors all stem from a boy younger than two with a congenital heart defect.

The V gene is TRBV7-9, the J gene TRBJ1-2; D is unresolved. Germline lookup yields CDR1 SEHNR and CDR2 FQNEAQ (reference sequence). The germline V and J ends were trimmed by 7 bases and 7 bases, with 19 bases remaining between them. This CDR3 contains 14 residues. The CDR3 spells CASTFLGDIGGYTF. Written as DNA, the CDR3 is TGTGCCAGCACCTTTCTTGGAGATATCGGTGGCTACACCTTC. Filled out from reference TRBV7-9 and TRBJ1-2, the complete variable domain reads DTGVSQNPRHKITKRGQNVTFRCDPISEHNRLYWYRQTLGQGPEFLTYFQNEAQLEKSRLLSDRFSAERPKGSFSTLEIQRTEQGDSAMYLCASTFLGDIGGYTFGSGTRLTVV.

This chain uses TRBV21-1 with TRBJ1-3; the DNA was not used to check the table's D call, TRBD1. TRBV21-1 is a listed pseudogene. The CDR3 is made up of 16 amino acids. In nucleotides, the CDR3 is TGTGCCAGCAGGAAAGTGGTTGCAGGGTCAGGAAACACCATATATTTT. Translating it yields CASRKVVAGSGNTIYF.

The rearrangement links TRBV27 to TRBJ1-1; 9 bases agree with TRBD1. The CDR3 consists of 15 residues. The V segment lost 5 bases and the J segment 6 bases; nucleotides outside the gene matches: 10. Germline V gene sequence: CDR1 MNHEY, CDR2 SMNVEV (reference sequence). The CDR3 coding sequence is TGTGCCAGCAGTGAGCCGGGACAGGGACTTGCTGAAGCTTTCTTT. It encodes CASSEPGQGLAEAFF.

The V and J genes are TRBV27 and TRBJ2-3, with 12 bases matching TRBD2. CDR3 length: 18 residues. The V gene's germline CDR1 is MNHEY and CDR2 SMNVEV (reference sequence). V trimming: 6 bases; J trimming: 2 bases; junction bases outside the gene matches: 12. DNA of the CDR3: TGTGCCAGCAGCTCCGGACTAGCGGGGATCGGAGTCACAGATACGCAGTATTTT. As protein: CASSSGLAGIGVTDTQYF.

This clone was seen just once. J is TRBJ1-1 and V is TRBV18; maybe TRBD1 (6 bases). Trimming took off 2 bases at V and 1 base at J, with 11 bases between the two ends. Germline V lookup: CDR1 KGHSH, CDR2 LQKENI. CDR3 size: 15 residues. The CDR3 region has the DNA TGTGCCAGCTCACCAAACAGGGTTCCGAACACTGAAGCTTTCTTT. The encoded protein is CASSPNRVPNTEAFF.

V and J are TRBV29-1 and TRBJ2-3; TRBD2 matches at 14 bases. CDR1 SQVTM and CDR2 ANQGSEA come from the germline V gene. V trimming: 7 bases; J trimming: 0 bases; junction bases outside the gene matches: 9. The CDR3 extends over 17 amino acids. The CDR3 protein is CSDRGLAGAYSTDTQYF. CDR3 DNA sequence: TGCAGCGATAGGGGACTAGCGGGGGCTTATAGCACAGATACGCAGTATTTT.

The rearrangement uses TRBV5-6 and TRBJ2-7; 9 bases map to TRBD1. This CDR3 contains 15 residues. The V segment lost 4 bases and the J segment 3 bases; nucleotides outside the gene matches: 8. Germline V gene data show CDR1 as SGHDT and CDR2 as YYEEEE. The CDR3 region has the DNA TGTGCCAGCAGCACCCATACGGACAGGGGCTACGAGCAGTACTTC. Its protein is CASSTHTDRGYEQYF. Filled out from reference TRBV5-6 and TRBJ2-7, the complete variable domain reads DAGVTQSPTHLIKTRGQQVTLRCSPKSGHDTVSWYQQALGQGPQFIFQYYEEEERQRGNFPDRFSGHQFPNYSSELNVNALLLGDSALYLCASSTHTDRGYEQYFGPGTRLTVT.

The CDR3, as DNA: TGTGCCAGTAGTCCTGCAGGGAGCACAGATACGCAGTATTTT. Translated, it gives CASSPAGSTDTQYF. This chain links TRBV19 with TRBJ2-3; perhaps TRBD1 as D (5 bases). Germline V lookup: CDR1 LNHDA, CDR2 SQIVND (reference sequence). The CDR3 is 14 amino acids. V was pared by 5 bases and J by 0 bases, with 9 bases between.

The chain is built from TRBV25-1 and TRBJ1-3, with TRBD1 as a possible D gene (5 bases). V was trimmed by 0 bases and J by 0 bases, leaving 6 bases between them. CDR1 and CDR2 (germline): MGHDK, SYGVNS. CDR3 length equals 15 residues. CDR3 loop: CASSEYRDSGNTIYF. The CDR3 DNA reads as TGTGCCAGCAGTGAATACAGGGACTCTGGAAACACCATATATTTT.

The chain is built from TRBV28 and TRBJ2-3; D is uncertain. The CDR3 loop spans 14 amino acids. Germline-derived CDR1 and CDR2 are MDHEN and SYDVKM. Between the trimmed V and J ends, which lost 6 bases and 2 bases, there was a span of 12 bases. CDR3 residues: CASRQFEITDTQYF. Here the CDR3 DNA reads TGTGCCAGCAGACAGTTTGAAATCACAGATACGCAGTATTTT.

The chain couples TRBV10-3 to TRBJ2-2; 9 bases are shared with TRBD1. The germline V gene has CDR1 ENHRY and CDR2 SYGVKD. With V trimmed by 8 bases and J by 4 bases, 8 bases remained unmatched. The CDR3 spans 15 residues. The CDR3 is CAIFVTGGGTGELFF. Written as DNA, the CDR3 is TGTGCCATCTTTGTTACAGGGGGCGGCACCGGGGAGCTGTTTTTT.

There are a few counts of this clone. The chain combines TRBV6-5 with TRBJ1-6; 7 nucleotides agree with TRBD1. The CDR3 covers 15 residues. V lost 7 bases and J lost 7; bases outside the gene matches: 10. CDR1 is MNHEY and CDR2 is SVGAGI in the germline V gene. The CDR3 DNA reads TGTGCCAGCAATCTCCTAGGACAGGCGAATTCACCCCTCCACTTT. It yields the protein CASNLLGQANSPLHF.

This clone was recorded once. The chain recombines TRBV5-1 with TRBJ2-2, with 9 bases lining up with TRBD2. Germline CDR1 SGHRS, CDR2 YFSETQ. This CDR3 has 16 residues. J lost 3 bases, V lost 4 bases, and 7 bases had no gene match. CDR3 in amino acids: CASSVLAGADTGELFF. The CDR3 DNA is TGCGCCAGCAGCGTTTTAGCGGGAGCAGACACCGGGGAGCTGTTTTTT.

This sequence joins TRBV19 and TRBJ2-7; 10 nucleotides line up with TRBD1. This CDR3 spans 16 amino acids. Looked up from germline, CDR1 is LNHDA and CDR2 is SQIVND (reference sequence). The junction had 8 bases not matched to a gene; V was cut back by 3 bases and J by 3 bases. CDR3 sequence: CASSIFHGDRGYEQYF. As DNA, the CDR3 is TGTGCCAGTAGTATTTTTCACGGGGACAGGGGCTACGAGCAGTACTTC.

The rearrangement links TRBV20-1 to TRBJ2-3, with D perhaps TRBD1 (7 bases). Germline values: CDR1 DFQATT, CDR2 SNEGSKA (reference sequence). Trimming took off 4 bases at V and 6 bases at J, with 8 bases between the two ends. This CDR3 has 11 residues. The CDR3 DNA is TGCAGTGCTACAGGGGGGGATACGCAGTATTTT. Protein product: CSATGGDTQYF.

The CDR3 DNA is TGTGCCAGCTCACCCCCAAGGACAGGGTTCTTCTACGAGCAGTACTTC. This codes for CASSPPRTGFFYEQYF. This chain links TRBV18 with TRBJ2-7, with TRBD1 identical over 8 bases. CDR3 length: 16 amino acids. Germline V gene sequence: CDR1 KGHSH, CDR2 LQKENI. J lost 3 bases, V lost 3 bases, and 10 bases had no gene match.

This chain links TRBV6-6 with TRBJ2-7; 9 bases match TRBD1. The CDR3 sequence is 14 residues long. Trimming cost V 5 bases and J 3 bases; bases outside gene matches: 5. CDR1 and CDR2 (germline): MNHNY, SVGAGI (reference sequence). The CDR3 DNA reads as TGTGCCAGCAGTAGGACAGGGGAAATCTACGAGCAGTACTTC. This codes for CASSRTGEIYEQYF.

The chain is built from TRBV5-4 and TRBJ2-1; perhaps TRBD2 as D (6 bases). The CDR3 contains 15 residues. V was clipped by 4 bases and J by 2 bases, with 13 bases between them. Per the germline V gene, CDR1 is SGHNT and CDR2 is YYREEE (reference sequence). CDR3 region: CASSGGVTTYNEQFF. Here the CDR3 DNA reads TGTGCCAGCAGCGGAGGGGTTACGACCTACAATGAGCAGTTCTTC.

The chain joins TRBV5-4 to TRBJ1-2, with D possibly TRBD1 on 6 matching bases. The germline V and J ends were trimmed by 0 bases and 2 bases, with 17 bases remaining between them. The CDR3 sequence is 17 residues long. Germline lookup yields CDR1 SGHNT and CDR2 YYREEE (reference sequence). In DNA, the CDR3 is TGTGCCAGCAGCTTGGGACAGGTCAACTCGACGAACTATGGCTACACCTTC. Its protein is CASSLGQVNSTNYGYTF.

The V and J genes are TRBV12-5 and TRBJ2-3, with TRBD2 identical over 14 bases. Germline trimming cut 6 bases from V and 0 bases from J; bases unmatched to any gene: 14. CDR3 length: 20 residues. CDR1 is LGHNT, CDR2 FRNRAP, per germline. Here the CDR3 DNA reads TGTGCTAGTGGGAAGGGGAGTAGGACTAGCGGGAGGACTAGCACAGATACGCAGTATTTT. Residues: CASGKGSRTSGRTSTDTQYF.

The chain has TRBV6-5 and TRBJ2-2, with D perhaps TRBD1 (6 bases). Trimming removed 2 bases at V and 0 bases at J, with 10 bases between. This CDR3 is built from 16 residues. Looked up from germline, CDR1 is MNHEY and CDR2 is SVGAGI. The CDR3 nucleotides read TGTGCCAGCAGTTACCCGGGACATCCGAACACCGGGGAGCTGTTTTTT. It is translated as CASSYPGHPNTGELFF.

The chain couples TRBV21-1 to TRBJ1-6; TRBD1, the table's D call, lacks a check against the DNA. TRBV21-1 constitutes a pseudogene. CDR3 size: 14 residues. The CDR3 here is CASSKAAVNSPLHF. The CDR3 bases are TGTGCCAGCAGCAAAGCGGCCGTGAATTCACCCCTCCACTTT.

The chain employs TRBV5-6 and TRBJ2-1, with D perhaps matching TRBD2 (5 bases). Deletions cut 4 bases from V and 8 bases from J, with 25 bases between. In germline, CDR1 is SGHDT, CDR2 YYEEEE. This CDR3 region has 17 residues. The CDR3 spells CASSTDYAESPFDEQFF. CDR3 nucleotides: TGTGCCAGCAGCACAGACTACGCCGAAAGCCCTTTCGATGAGCAGTTCTTC.

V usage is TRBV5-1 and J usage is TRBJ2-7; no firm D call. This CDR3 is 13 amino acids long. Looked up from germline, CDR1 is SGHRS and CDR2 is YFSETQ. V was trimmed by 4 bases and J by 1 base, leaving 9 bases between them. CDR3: CASSASRSYEQYF. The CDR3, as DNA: TGCGCCAGCAGCGCGAGCAGGTCCTACGAGCAGTACTTC. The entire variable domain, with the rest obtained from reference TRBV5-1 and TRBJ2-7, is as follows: KAGVTQTPRYLIKTRGQQVTLSCSPISGHRSVSWYQQTPGQGLQFLFEYFSETQRNKGNFPGRFSGRQFSNSRSEMNVSTLELGDSALYLCASSASRSYEQYFGPGTRLTVT.

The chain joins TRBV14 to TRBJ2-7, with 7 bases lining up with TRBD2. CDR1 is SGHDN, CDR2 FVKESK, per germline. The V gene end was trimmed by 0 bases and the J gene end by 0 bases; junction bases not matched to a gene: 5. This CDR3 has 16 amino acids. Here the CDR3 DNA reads TGTGCCAGCAGCCAAGAGGGACGGGACTACTCCTACGAGCAGTACTTC. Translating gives CASSQEGRDYSYEQYF.

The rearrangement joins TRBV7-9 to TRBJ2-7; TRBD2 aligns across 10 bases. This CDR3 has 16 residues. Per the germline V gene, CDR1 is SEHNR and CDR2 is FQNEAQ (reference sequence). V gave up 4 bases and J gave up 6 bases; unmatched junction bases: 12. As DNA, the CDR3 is TGTGCCAGCAGCTCCGGGACTAGCGACCGGGCTGGCGAGCAGTACTTC. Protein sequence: CASSSGTSDRAGEQYF.

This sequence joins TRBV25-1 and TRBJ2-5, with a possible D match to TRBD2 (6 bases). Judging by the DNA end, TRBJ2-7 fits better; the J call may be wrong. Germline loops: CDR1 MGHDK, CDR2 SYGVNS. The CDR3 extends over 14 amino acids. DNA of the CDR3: TGTGCCAGCAGTGAATGGGGGACTGAGTACGAGCAGTACTTC. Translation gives CASSEWGTEYEQYF.